Listed below are T cell receptor beta chains from one sample, sequenced in a study of identical twins. Each CDR3 protein is one row after TCRdb ran MiXCR on the 5' RACE reads. The sample records approximately 230,000 distinct CDR3 sequences, over 5.5% being singletons. These data were likewise used in another study, on T cells expressing NK-cell markers.

Sequencing used CD8+ T cells sorted from blood. Every receptor here comes from a young woman in good health. CDR3s leave out the opening cysteine and the closing phenylalanine or tryptophan.

cdr3_length,v_call,cdr3_aa
11,TRBV4-2,ASSQEGLYEQY
10,TRBV12-3/TRBV12-4,ASNGPTGELF
14,TRBV11-2,ASSLFLTEYQETQY
13,TRBV12-5,ASGPAAHSTDTQY
13,TRBV9,ASGGAPGSGNTIY
13,TRBV2,ASSEVDYSNQPQH
13,TRBV9,ASSVTSSSYNEQF
14,TRBV7-9,ASSAYWTGSEAEAF
16,TRBV9,ASSPRGSSPGGDNEQF
12,TRBV6-1,ASSRKNQANEQF
12,TRBV6-5,ASSIRTAYNEQF
14,TRBV18,ASSPPSGVLGNTIY
12,TRBV12-3/TRBV12-4,ASSSDRGGEKLF
11,TRBV12-3/TRBV12-4,ASSFGANREAF
15,TRBV12-3/TRBV12-4,ASSSNLAGGGSYEQY
11,TRBV9,ASSDGSQETQY
10,TRBV30,AWSLSHNEQY
13,TRBV12-3/TRBV12-4,ASSLRDSSGNTIY
14,TRBV7-9,ASSHSGGAFGNEQF
13,TRBV27,ASSLHREVLVEQF
13,TRBV12-5,ASDPGTGKAHEQF
11,TRBV27,ASSWGGGTEAF
9,TRBV30,AWIPKNEQF
14,TRBV14,ATSWGDSSSTGELF
12,TRBV20-1,SAEGYRDSYGYT
11,TRBV5-1,ASSRGREETQY
13,TRBV12-3/TRBV12-4,ASSPVREERTEAF
12,TRBV5-5,ASSWTSGKNEQF
11,TRBV29-1,SVEPDITGELF
11,TRBV19,ASSWDDEDEQY
13,TRBV4-1,ASSQDRARQETQY
15,TRBV29-1,STLQGSGRTGTGELF
12,TRBV6-2/TRBV6-3,ASGGARIFYEQY
12,TRBV7-9,ASGPEDKIYEQY
13,TRBV27,ASSSRTSGRDTQY
12,TRBV5-1,ASSFGGGSTEAF
11,TRBV7-2,ASSPFRENGYT
9,TRBV10-1,ASGDDDEQY
14,TRBV20-1,SARVGLAGDTETQY
11,TRBV5-1,ASSSSGSYEQY
14,TRBV3-1,ASSQEGYSSYNEQF
13,TRBV3-1,ASSQGATETYEQY